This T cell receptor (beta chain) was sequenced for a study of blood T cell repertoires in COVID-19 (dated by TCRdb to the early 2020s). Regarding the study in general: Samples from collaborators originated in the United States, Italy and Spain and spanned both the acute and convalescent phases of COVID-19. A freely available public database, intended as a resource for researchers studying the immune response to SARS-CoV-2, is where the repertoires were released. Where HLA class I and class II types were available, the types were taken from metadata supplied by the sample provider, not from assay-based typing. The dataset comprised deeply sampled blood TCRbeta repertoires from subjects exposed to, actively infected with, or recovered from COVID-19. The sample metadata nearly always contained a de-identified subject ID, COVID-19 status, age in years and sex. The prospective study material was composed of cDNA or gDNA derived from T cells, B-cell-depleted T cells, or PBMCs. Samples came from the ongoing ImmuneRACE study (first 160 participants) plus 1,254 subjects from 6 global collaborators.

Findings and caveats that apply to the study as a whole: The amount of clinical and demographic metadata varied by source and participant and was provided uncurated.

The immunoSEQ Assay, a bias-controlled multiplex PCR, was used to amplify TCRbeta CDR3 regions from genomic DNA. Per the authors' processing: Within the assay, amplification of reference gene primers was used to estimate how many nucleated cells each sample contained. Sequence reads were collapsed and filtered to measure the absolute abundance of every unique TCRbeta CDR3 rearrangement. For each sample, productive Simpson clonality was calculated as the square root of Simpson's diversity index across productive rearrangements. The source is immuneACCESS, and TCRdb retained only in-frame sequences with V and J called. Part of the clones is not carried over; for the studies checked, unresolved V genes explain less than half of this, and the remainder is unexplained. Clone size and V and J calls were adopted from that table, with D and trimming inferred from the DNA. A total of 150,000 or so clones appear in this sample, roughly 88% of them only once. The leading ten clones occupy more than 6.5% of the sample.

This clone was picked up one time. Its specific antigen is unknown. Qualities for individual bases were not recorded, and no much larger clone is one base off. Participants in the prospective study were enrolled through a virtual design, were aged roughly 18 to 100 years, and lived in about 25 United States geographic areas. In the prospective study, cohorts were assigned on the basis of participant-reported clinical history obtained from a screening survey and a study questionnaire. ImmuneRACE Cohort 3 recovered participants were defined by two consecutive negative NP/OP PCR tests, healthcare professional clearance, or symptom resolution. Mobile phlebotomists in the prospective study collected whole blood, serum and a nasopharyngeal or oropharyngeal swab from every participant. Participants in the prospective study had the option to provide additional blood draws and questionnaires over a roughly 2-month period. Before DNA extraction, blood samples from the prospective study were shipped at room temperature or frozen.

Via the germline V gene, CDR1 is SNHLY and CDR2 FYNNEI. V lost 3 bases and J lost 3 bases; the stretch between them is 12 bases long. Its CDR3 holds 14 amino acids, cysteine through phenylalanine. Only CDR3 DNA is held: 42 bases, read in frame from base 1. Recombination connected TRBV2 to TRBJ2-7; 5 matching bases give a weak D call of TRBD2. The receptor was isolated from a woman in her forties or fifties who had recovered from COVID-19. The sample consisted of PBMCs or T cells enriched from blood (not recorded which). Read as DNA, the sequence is TGTGCCAGCAGTGATCTGGTCACTAGCTACGAGCAGTACTTC. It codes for CASSDLVTSYEQYF.